This T cell receptor (beta chain) was captured by sequencing in a study of blood T cells in healthy people across ages. Germline loops: CDR1 DFQATT, CDR2 SNEGSKA (reference sequence). The CDR3 runs 16 residues. V shed 4 bases and J 2 bases; nucleotides not matched to a gene: 10. The second PCR ran about 6 to 12 cycles with a sample-barcoded 5' primer and J-beta primers. A single record per CDR3 protein comes from TCRdb applying MiXCR to the 5' RACE reads. The table lists over 450,000 distinct CDR3 sequences, 24% of them singletons. These sequences were also reported in another study, on T cells of mothers and their children.

The sample was blood. The chain carries TRBV20-1 and TRBJ2-4; 8 nucleotides agree with TRBD2. This TCR derives from a boy aged 5-17 years in good health. CDR3 nucleotide sequence: TGCAGTGCTACCCTGGGACTAGGAGGGACCAAAAACATTCAGTACTTC. It yields the protein CSATLGLGGTKNIQYF.